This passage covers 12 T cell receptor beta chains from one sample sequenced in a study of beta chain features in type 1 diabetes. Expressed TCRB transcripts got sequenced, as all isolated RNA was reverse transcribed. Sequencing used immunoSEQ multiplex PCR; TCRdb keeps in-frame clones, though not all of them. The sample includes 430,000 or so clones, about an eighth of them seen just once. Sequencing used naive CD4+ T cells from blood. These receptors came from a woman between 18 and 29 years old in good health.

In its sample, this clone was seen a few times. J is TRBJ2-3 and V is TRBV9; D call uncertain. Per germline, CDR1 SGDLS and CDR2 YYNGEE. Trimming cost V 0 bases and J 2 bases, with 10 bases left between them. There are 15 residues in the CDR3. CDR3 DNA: TGTGCCAGCAGCGTAGCTGAGAGGACCACAGATACGCAGTATTTT. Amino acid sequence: CASSVAERTTDTQYF.

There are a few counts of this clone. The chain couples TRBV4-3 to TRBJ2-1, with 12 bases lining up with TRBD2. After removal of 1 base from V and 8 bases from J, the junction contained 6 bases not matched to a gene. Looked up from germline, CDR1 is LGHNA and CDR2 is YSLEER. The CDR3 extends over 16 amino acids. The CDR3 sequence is CASSQVALAGGDEQFF. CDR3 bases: TGCGCCAGCAGCCAAGTAGCACTAGCGGGAGGAGATGAGCAGTTCTTC.

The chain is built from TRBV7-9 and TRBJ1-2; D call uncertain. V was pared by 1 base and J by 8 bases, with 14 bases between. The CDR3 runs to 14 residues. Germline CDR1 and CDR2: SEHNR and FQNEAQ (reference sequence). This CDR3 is CASSLDTSGRGYTF. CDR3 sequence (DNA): TGTGCCAGCAGCTTAGATACATCGGGGAGAGGCTACACCTTC.

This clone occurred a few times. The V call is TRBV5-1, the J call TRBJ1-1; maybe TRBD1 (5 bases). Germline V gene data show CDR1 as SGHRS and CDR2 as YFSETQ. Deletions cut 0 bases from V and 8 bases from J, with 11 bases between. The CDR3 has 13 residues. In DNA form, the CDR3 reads TGCGCCAGCAGCTTGGCCAAAGGGGCAGAAGCTTTCTTT. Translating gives CASSLAKGAEAFF.

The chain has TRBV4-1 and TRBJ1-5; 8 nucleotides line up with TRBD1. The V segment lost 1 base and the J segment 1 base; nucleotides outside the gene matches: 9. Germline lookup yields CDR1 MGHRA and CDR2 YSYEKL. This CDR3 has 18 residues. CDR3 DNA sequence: TGCGCCAGCAGCCAAGCAACAGGGGGATGGAAGAGCAATCAGCCCCAGCATTTT. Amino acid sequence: CASSQATGGWKSNQPQHF.

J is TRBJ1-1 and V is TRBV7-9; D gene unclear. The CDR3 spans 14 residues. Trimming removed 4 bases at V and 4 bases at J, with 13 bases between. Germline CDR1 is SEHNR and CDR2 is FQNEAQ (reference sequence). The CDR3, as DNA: TGTGCCAGCAGCTCCCCGTACGGGTTCACTGAAGCTTTCTTT. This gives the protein CASSSPYGFTEAFF. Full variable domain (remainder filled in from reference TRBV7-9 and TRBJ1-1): DTGVSQNPRHKITKRGQNVTFRCDPISEHNRLYWYRQTLGQGPEFLTYFQNEAQLEKSRLLSDRFSAERPKGSFSTLEIQRTEQGDSAMYLCASSSPYGFTEAFFGQGTRLTVV.

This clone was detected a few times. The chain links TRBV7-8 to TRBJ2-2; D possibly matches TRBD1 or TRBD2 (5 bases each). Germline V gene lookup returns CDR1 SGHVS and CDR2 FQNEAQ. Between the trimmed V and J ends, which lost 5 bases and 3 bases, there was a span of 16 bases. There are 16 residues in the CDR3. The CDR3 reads CASSVMGVPYTGELFF. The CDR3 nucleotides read TGTGCCAGCAGCGTAATGGGGGTCCCCTACACCGGGGAGCTGTTTTTT.

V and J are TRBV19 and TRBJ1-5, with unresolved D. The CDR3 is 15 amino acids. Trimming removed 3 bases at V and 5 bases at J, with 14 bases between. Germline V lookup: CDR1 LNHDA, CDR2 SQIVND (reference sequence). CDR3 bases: TGTGCCAGTAGTATTGGTGACCCATCCCATCAGCCCCAGCATTTT. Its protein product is CASSIGDPSHQPQHF. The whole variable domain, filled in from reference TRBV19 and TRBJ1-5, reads DGGITQSPKYLFRKEGQNVTLSCEQNLNHDAMYWYRQDPGQGLRLIYYSQIVNDFQKGDIAEGYSVSREKKESFPLTVTSAQKNPTAFYLCASSIGDPSHQPQHFGDGTRLSIL.

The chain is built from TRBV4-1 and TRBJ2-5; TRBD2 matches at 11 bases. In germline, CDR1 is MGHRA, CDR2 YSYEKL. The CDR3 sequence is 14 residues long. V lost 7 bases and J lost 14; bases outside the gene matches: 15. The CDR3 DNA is TGCGCCAGCACCTCTCCGGGGACTAGCGGCATTCATTACTTC. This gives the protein CASTSPGTSGIHYF.

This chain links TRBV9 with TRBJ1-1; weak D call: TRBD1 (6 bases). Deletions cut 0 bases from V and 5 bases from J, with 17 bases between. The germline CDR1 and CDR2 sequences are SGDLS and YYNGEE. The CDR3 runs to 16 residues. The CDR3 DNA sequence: TGTGCCAGCAGCGTAGGGGCAGCCTCTCAGGGGACTGAAGCTTTCTTT. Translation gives CASSVGAASQGTEAFF. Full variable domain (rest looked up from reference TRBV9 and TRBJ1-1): DSGVTQTPKHLITATGQRVTLRCSPRSGDLSVYWYQQSLDQGLQFLIQYYNGEERAKGNILERFSAQQFPDLHSELNLSSLELGDSALYFCASSVGAASQGTEAFFGQGTRLTVV.

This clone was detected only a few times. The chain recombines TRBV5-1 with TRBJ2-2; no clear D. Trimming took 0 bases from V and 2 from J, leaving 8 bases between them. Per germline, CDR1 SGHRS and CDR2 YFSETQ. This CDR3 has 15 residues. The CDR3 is CASSLVDGNTGELFF. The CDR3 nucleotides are TGCGCCAGCAGCTTGGTTGACGGAAACACCGGGGAGCTGTTTTTT.

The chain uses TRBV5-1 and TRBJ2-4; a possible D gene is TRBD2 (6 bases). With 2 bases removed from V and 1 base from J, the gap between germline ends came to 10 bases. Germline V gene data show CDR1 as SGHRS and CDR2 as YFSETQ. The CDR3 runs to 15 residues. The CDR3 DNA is TGCGCCAGCAGCTTAGGGAGGCTCGCCAAAAACATTCAGTACTTC. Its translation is CASSLGRLAKNIQYF.